The source of this TCR beta chain is a study of response to subunit inactivated influenza vaccine. Broader study findings: The study's authors posited that every seasonal influenza vaccination enlists few new T cells.

TCRdb independently ran MiXCR on the RT-PCR reads; one entry per CDR3 protein. The table shows about 800,000 distinct CDR3 sequences, with about 20% occurring only once. Worth noting for this clonotype: Its specificity is unknown.

Per the germline V gene, CDR1 is MNHEY and CDR2 is SVGEGT. This CDR3 has 12 residues. J lost 7 bases, V lost 5 bases, and 1 base had no gene match. Sequenced material: PBMCs from blood, taken roughly 5 days after vaccination. The source is a man aged 50 to 60 who received an inactivated influenza vaccine. The chain is built from TRBV6-2 or TRBV6-3 and TRBJ2-2, with 7 nucleotides matching TRBD1. The CDR3 sequence is CASSQGVGELFF. CDR3 coding DNA: TGTGCCAGCAGTCAGGGGGTCGGGGAGCTGTTTTTT.